Listed below are T cell receptor beta chains from one sample, sequenced in a study of blood T cell repertoires in COVID-19. Profiled with immunoSEQ multiplex PCR; TCRdb holds only in-frame clones, not every one. The repertoire includes about 62,000 clones, roughly 84% of them detected once, and around 20% sits in the top ten. Sequences were obtained from peripheral blood. The receptors derive from a woman of 80 years or more with active or convalescent COVID-19. Both conserved end residues are part of each CDR3. The order of the fields is J gene, V gene, clone size, D gene, CDR3 DNA, CDR3 protein. The D gene is left open where the match is weak. Clone sizes are given selectively: once, few, many, or a class where the clone is expanded.

TRBJ2-2	TRBV12-3/TRBV12-4	NA	NA	TGTGCCAGCAGTTTCGGGGACACCGGGGAGCTGTTTTTT	CASSFGDTGELFF
TRBJ2-2	TRBV19	few	NA	TGTGCCACCAAATTCTCCGGGGGGAACACCGGGGAGCTGTTTTTT	CATKFSGGNTGELFF
TRBJ2-2	TRBV7-3	NA	NA	TGTGCCAGCAGCTTTAGTCCGGGTGTCGGGGAGCTGTTTTTT	CASSFSPGVGELFF
TRBJ1-2	TRBV5-1	NA	NA	TGCGCCAGCAGCCCATTCGGGTCCAGGGAGGCGTTTAACTATGGCTACACCTTC	CASSPFGSREAFNYGYTF
TRBJ1-4	TRBV5-1	NA	NA	TGCGCCAGCAGCTTGGAACAGATTGGTGAAAAACTGTTTTTT	CASSLEQIGEKLFF
TRBJ2-2	TRBV7-3	NA	TRBD1	TGTGCCAGCAGCTTACTTGCGGGACAGGGTGCCGGGGAGCTGTTTTTT	CASSLLAGQGAGELFF
TRBJ2-5	TRBV13	NA	NA	TGTGCCAGCAGCCTATACAGGCGTCAAGAGACCCAGTACTTC	CASSLYRRQETQYF
TRBJ2-7	TRBV11-3	NA	TRBD2	TGTGCCAGCAGCTCCCCAGGACTAGCGGGGGCATCGCAGTACTTC	CASSSPGLAGASQYF
TRBJ2-1	TRBV5-5	NA	TRBD2	TGTGCCAGCAGCTTGGGACTAGCGGGGGGTAATGAGCAGTTCTTC	CASSLGLAGGNEQFF
TRBJ1-4	TRBV5-6	once	NA	TGTGCCAGCAGCTTCAAGGGGTCCGATGAAAAACTGTTTTTT	CASSFKGSDEKLFF
TRBJ1-5	TRBV5-5	few	NA	TGTGCCAGCACCGTAGGGGGAGATTATCAGCCCCAGCATTTT	CASTVGGDYQPQHF